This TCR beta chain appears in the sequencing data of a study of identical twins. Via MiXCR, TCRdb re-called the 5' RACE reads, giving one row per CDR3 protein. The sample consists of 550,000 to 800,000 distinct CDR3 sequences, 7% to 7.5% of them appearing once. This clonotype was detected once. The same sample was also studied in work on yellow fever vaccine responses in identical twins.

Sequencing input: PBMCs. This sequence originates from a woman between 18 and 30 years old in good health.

CDR3 DNA sequence: TGTGCCAGCAGCACCACTAGCGGGGGGAACACCGGGGAGCTGTTTTTT. This encodes CASSTTSGGNTGELFF. The chain links TRBV7-7 to TRBJ2-2; 11 positions match TRBD2. CDR3 size: 16 residues. Germline loops: CDR1 SSHAT, CDR2 FNYEAQ (reference sequence). V dropped 5 bases and J dropped 1; count of bases not matched to a gene: 3.